This T cell receptor beta chain was captured in a study of blood T cells in healthy people across ages. Whole-study results and caveats: CMV status of donors was not determined, possibly confounding expanded clonotype changes. Naive and antigen-experienced cells could not be conclusively compared, given unsorted PBMCs.

This clonotype showed up many times. Its antigen remains unknown. Combining a sample-barcoded 5' primer with a J-beta primer mix, a second PCR ran for 7 to 11 cycles. MiXCR, applied by TCRdb to the 5' RACE reads, yields one record per CDR3 protein. The data contain 500,000 to 700,000 distinct CDR3 sequences, less than 35% of them singletons. Germline V lookup: CDR1 MNHEY, CDR2 SVGEGT. The CDR3 runs to 18 residues. Trimming pared 7 bases from V and 2 bases from J, leaving 23 bases between. The chain joins TRBV6-2 or TRBV6-3 to TRBJ2-2; D is unclear. This sequence was found in a woman aged 80 or over in good health. The source material was blood. The CDR3 sequence: CASTLAATSTSNTGELFF. CDR3 sequence (DNA): TGTGCCAGCACCCTGGCGGCCACCTCCACCTCAAACACCGGGGAGCTGTTTTTT.